A single sample is the source of the 29 T cell receptor beta chains below, sequenced in a study of blood T cell repertoires in COVID-19. The data were produced by immunoSEQ multiplex PCR, yet TCRdb's version contains in-frame clones alone and is incomplete. The repertoire includes about 210,000 clones, over 80% of them detected once, and roughly 3.1% sits in the top ten. The sequenced material came from PBMCs or T cells enriched from blood (not recorded which). All receptors come from a woman aged 25 to 39 who had been exposed to COVID-19.

The chain carries TRBV14 and TRBJ1-1; D perhaps matches TRBD1 (6 bases). The CDR3 contains 16 residues. Germline CDR1 reads SGHDN; CDR2 reads FVKESK. Trimming removed 0 bases from V and 0 bases from J, with 11 bases in between. In DNA form, the CDR3 reads TGTGCCAGCAGCCAAGAAAGGACAGTGATGAACACTGAAGCTTTCTTT. This sequence encodes CASSQERTVMNTEAFF.

The J gene is TRBJ1-1, the V gene TRBV27, with TRBD1 matching over 8 bases. This CDR3 contains 12 residues. V lost 6 bases, J lost 5 bases, and 2 bases stayed unmatched. CDR1 is MNHEY and CDR2 is SMNVEV in the germline V gene (reference sequence). DNA of the CDR3: TGTGCCAGCAGGACAGGGGTGACTGAAGCTTTCTTT. It encodes CASRTGVTEAFF.

This clone has only a few counts. The chain is built from TRBV5-6 and TRBJ1-1, with a weak D call TRBD1 (6 bases). Per germline, CDR1 SGHDT and CDR2 YYEEEE. The CDR3 consists of 14 residues. V dropped 5 bases and J dropped 4 bases, with 15 bases sitting between them. DNA of the CDR3: TGTGCCAGCAGTGAAGGAACAGGGCTCACTGAAGCTTTCTTT. It encodes CASSEGTGLTEAFF.

This chain connects TRBV27 to TRBJ2-7, with a possible D match to TRBD1 (5 bases). V lost 6 bases to trimming and J lost 2 bases, with 20 bases between them. Germline V lookup: CDR1 MNHEY, CDR2 SMNVEV (reference sequence). This CDR3 is built from 16 residues. The chain's CDR3 is CASSSLGQGNPYEQYF. The CDR3 bases are TGTGCCAGCAGCTCTTTGGGGCAGGGTAACCCCTACGAGCAGTACTTC.

V is TRBV6-5 and J is TRBJ1-1, with unresolved D. This CDR3 region has 13 residues. With 7 bases removed from V and 1 base from J, the gap between germline ends came to 10 bases. Germline V gene sequence: CDR1 MNHEY, CDR2 SVGAGI. This CDR3 is CASTWAANTEAFF. CDR3 nucleotides: TGTGCCAGCACGTGGGCCGCGAACACTGAAGCTTTCTTT.

The V call is TRBV25-1, the J call TRBJ1-3, with D hard to call. The V and J ends lost 4 bases and 0 bases respectively, with 13 bases between them. Germline V gene data show CDR1 as MGHDK and CDR2 as SYGVNS. CDR3 length: 16 amino acids. CDR3 in amino acids: CASSGQSAGSGNTIYF. CDR3 bases: TGTGCCAGCAGTGGGCAATCGGCGGGCTCTGGAAACACCATATATTTT.

This clone was found a few times. The chain joins TRBV6-5 to TRBJ1-6; D not certain. The V and J ends lost 0 bases and 4 bases respectively, with 10 bases between them. Germline-derived CDR1 and CDR2 are MNHEY and SVGAGI. The CDR3 is 16 amino acids. The CDR3 DNA is TGTGCCAGCAGTTACTCGAATGTAGTTTATAATTCACCCCTCCACTTT. Amino acid sequence: CASSYSNVVYNSPLHF.

The V gene is TRBV19, the J gene TRBJ2-3; unclear D gene. Germline CDR1 and CDR2: LNHDA and SQIVND (reference sequence). There are 13 residues in the CDR3. Trimming left V 3 bases short and J 1 base short, with 5 bases between. Here the CDR3 DNA reads TGTGCCAGTAGTATTCAGGGCACAGATACGCAGTATTTT. Residues: CASSIQGTDTQYF.

J is TRBJ2-7 and V is TRBV3-1 (or the pseudogene TRBV3-2); possible D gene TRBD2, 6 bases. V lost 0 bases and J 7 bases, leaving 16 bases between the germline ends. Per germline, CDR1 LGHDT and CDR2 YNNKEL (reference sequence). The CDR3 runs 15 residues. The CDR3 DNA reads as TGTGCCAGCAGCCAAGATGCCGGGGAGGAAGAAGAGCAGTACTTC. It yields the protein CASSQDAGEEEEQYF.

This chain uses TRBV7-9 with TRBJ2-1, with 8 bases fitting TRBD2. The CDR3 runs 15 residues. Germline V gene lookup returns CDR1 SEHNR and CDR2 FQNEAQ (reference sequence). Trimming at V came to 4 bases and at J to 5 bases, leaving 7 bases not matched to a gene. As DNA, the CDR3 is TGTGCCAGCAGCTCGCCGGGACTAGGAGACAATGAGCAGTTCTTC. Protein sequence: CASSSPGLGDNEQFF.

This chain links TRBV9 with TRBJ2-5; the match to TRBD1 covers 7 bases. J gave up 2 bases and V 2 bases, and 18 bases lay outside the gene matches. From germline, CDR1 is SGDLS and CDR2 YYNGEE. This CDR3 comprises 19 residues. The CDR3 is CASSVEPTRGGAGQETQYF. The CDR3 coding sequence is TGTGCCAGCAGCGTCGAACCAACTCGAGGGGGCGCAGGTCAAGAGACCCAGTACTTC.

The chain combines TRBV24-1 with TRBJ1-2; perhaps TRBD1 as D (6 bases). The CDR3 length is 16 residues. Trimming left V 3 bases short and J 4 bases short, with 17 bases between. CDR1 KGHDR and CDR2 SFDVKD come from the germline V gene. The CDR3 DNA reads TGTGCCACCAGTGATAAACAGGGCCCGGGATCCTATGGCTACACCTTC. Protein: CATSDKQGPGSYGYTF.

A few counts support this clone. The DNA for the CDR3 is TGTGCCAGTAGTACCAGTACAGAGACTGAAGCTTTCTTT. Translating gives CASSTSTETEAFF. The rearrangement uses TRBV19 and TRBJ1-1, with D unresolved. V was shortened by 4 bases and J by 5 bases, with 11 bases between the two germline ends. This CDR3 comprises 13 residues. Germline CDR1 LNHDA, CDR2 SQIVND (reference sequence).

This clone was observed a single time. The rearrangement uses TRBV3-1 (or the pseudogene TRBV3-2) and TRBJ1-2; perhaps TRBD1 as D (5 bases). This CDR3 is built from 13 residues. V gave up 4 bases and J gave up 2 bases, with 8 bases separating them. Germline CDR1 is LGHDT and CDR2 is YNNKEL (reference sequence). Written as DNA, the CDR3 is TGTGCCAGCAGCCCGGAGGGGAACTATGGCTACACCTTC. It specifies CASSPEGNYGYTF.

This clone was found many times. The sample has other DNA sequences that encode this CDR3 too. The CDR3 sequence is CASSLGTSGGYTGELFF. The CDR3 nucleotides read TGCGCCAGCAGCTTAGGGACTAGCGGGGGCTACACCGGGGAGCTGTTTTTT. This chain links TRBV5-1 with TRBJ2-2; TRBD2 matches 14 bases. The CDR3 spans 17 residues. Germline V gives CDR1 SGHRS, CDR2 YFSETQ. The V and J ends lost 2 bases and 3 bases, in that order; junction bases with no gene match: 3.

This sequence joins TRBV6-5 and TRBJ2-5, with 9 positions matching TRBD2. This CDR3 contains 15 residues. The J segment lost 5 bases and the V segment lost 4 bases, leaving 8 bases of the junction unmatched. Germline CDR1 reads MNHEY; CDR2 reads SVGAGI. The CDR3 coding sequence is TGTGCCAGCAGTTTCCGGTTAGCGGGGGTGGAGACCCAGTACTTC. This gives the protein CASSFRLAGVETQYF.

This clone occurred a few times. The rearrangement links TRBV3-1 (or the pseudogene TRBV3-2) to TRBJ2-7, with D unclear. V was shortened by 2 bases and J by 2 bases, with 10 bases between the two germline ends. The CDR3 sequence is 14 residues long. The germline V gene has CDR1 LGHDT and CDR2 YNNKEL (reference sequence). The CDR3 nucleotides are TGTGCCAGCAGCCAAATCGACTCCACCTACGAGCAGTACTTC. This encodes CASSQIDSTYEQYF.

This chain connects TRBV19 to TRBJ2-7; D possibly corresponds to TRBD1 (6 bases). The CDR3 has 13 amino acids. Germline V gives CDR1 LNHDA, CDR2 SQIVND (reference sequence). Trimming stripped 6 bases from V and 6 bases from J, with 15 bases between. DNA of the CDR3: TGTGCCAGTAGCCCAGGTCCAGGGGCCGAGCAGTACTTC. Encoded protein: CASSPGPGAEQYF.

The V call is TRBV9, the J call TRBJ1-2; perhaps TRBD1 as D (6 bases). Deletions cut 4 bases from V and 4 bases from J, with 17 bases between. The germline V gene encodes CDR1 SGDLS and CDR2 YYNGEE. CDR3 length equals 15 residues. The CDR3 spells CASSPGTLNGYGYTF. CDR3 in DNA: TGTGCCAGCAGCCCCGGGACACTCAACGGCTATGGCTACACCTTC. The full variable domain, completed using reference TRBV9 and TRBJ1-2, is DSGVTQTPKHLITATGQRVTLRCSPRSGDLSVYWYQQSLDQGLQFLIQYYNGEERAKGNILERFSAQQFPDLHSELNLSSLELGDSALYFCASSPGTLNGYGYTFGSGTRLTVV.

The genes are TRBV11-3 and TRBJ2-3; 8 nucleotides align to TRBD2. Germline lookup yields CDR1 SGHNT and CDR2 YENEEA. The junction had 1 base not matched to a gene; V was cut back by 0 bases and J by 2 bases. The CDR3 loop spans 15 amino acids. CDR3 nucleotides: TGTGCCAGCAGCTTAGACGGGGGGGTCACAGATACGCAGTATTTT. This translates into CASSLDGGVTDTQYF.

The V gene is TRBV18, the J gene TRBJ1-1; D ambiguous. V shed 6 bases and J shed 3 bases, with 17 bases lying between them. The CDR3 has 15 amino acids. Germline lookup yields CDR1 KGHSH and CDR2 LQKENI. The CDR3 bases are TGTGCCAGCTCCCAAAGTACTGCGCAATACACTGAAGCTTTCTTT. Its protein is CASSQSTAQYTEAFF.

The V and J genes are TRBV7-9 and TRBJ2-3, with D maybe TRBD1 (5 bases). The CDR3 covers 13 residues. Trimming stripped 1 base from V and 5 bases from J, with 7 bases between. Germline V gives CDR1 SEHNR, CDR2 FQNEAQ (reference sequence). Written as DNA, the CDR3 is TGTGCCAGCAGCTTAGATCAGGGAGATACGCAGTATTTT. Amino acid sequence: CASSLDQGDTQYF.

The chain couples TRBV6-5 to TRBJ1-6, with 10 bases that match TRBD1. Germline trimming cut 6 bases from V and 9 bases from J; bases unmatched to any gene: 8. Germline lookup yields CDR1 MNHEY and CDR2 SVGAGI. The CDR3 runs to 15 residues. The CDR3 nucleotides are TGTGCCAGCAGAACGACAGGGGGCGACCCTTCACCCCTCCACTTT. This encodes CASRTTGGDPSPLHF.

The J gene is TRBJ2-1, the V gene TRBV7-8, with 7 bases that match TRBD2. The V gene's germline CDR1 is SGHVS and CDR2 FQNEAQ. The CDR3 sequence is 14 residues long. The junction had 8 bases not matched to a gene; V was cut back by 6 bases and J by 6 bases. The CDR3 here is CASSWVGGSNEQFF. The CDR3 region has the DNA TGTGCCAGCAGTTGGGTTGGCGGGAGCAATGAGCAGTTCTTC.

The chain joins TRBV7-9 to TRBJ2-7; 7 bases are a match to TRBD1. The V gene end was trimmed by 3 bases and the J gene end by 3 bases; junction bases not matched to a gene: 2. The CDR3 has 13 amino acids. CDR1 is SEHNR, CDR2 FQNEAQ, per germline (reference sequence). CDR3 region: CASSFGQDYEQYF. The CDR3 DNA is TGTGCCAGCAGCTTTGGACAGGACTACGAGCAGTACTTC. The full variable domain, with the rest looked up from reference TRBV7-9 and TRBJ2-7, is DTGVSQNPRHKITKRGQNVTFRCDPISEHNRLYWYRQTLGQGPEFLTYFQNEAQLEKSRLLSDRFSAERPKGSFSTLEIQRTEQGDSAMYLCASSFGQDYEQYFGPGTRLTVT.

J is TRBJ1-1 and V is TRBV19; D not certain. The length of the CDR3 is 12 residues. The germline V gene encodes CDR1 LNHDA and CDR2 SQIVND (reference sequence). Trimming left V 4 bases short and J 6 bases short, with 9 bases between. CDR3 amino acids: CASSTAYSEAFF. For the CDR3, the DNA is TGTGCCAGTAGTACCGCTTACTCTGAAGCTTTCTTT.

The chain uses TRBV28 and TRBJ1-4, with D perhaps matching TRBD1 (6 bases). From germline, CDR1 is MDHEN and CDR2 SYDVKM. V was trimmed by 1 base and J by 5 bases, leaving 23 bases between them. This CDR3 contains 19 residues. The CDR3 reads CASSLFQGSIRGLNEKLFF. Here the CDR3 DNA reads TGTGCCAGCAGTTTATTTCAGGGGTCGATTCGGGGATTAAATGAAAAACTGTTTTTT.

This rearrangement joins TRBV4-2 to TRBJ1-4, with a tentative D call TRBD1 (5 bases). This CDR3 has 15 amino acids. Trimming took 7 bases from V and 4 from J, leaving 16 bases between them. Germline V lookup: CDR1 LGHNA, CDR2 YNFKEQ. The CDR3 sequence: CASTERGSRNEKLFF. Written as DNA, the CDR3 is TGTGCCAGCACCGAAAGGGGCAGCCGTAATGAAAAACTGTTTTTT.

In DNA form, the CDR3 reads TGCGCCAGCAGCTTAGGGGCAGAGAACGCAAACACCATATATTTT. Encoded protein: CASSLGAENANTIYF. The V gene is TRBV5-1, the J gene TRBJ1-3; D is possibly TRBD1 (5 bases). Trimming shortened V by 2 bases and J by 6 bases, and 15 bases separated the two germline ends. The CDR3 spans 15 residues. Germline CDR1 reads SGHRS; CDR2 reads YFSETQ.